This TCR beta chain was sequenced for a study of response to subunit inactivated influenza vaccine. MiXCR, run by TCRdb on the RT-PCR reads, gives a single entry per CDR3 protein. This table has around 790,000 distinct CDR3 sequences, 21% appearing once. Germline values: CDR1 SGDLS, CDR2 YYNGEE. This CDR3 region has 17 residues. V shed 0 bases, J shed 5 bases, and the junction held 7 bases outside the gene matches. The TCR was taken from a man aged 45-65 years who received an inactivated influenza vaccine. This chain connects TRBV9 to TRBJ2-5; TRBD2 aligns across 13 bases. Material: PBMCs from blood, obtained more than 4 days after vaccination. The CDR3 sequence is CASSVGTSGGRLETQYF. In DNA form, the CDR3 reads TGTGCCAGCAGCGTAGGGACTAGCGGGGGACGGTTGGAGACCCAGTACTTC.